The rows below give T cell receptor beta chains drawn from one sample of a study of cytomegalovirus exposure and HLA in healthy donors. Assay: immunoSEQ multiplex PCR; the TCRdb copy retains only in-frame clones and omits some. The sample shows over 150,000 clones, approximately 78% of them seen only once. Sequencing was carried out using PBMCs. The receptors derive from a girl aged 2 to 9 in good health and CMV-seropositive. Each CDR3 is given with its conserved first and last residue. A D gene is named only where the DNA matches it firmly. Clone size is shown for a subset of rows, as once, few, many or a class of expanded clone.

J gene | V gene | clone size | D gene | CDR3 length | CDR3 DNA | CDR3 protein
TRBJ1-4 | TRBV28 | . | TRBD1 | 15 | TGTGCCAGCAGCCTCGCACAGGGGGCGCACGAAAAACTGTTTTTT | CASSLAQGAHEKLFF
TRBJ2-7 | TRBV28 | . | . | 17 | TGTGCCAGCAAGGGCCAAAAGGGACTCGGAAAAAACTACGAGCAGTACTTC | CASKGQKGLGKNYEQYF
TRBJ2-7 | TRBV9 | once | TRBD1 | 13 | TGTGCCAGCAGCGGGGGACAGGGCTACGAGCAGTACTTC | CASSGGQGYEQYF
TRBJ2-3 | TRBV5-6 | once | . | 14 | TGTGCCAGCAGCTTACAGGGAAACACAGATACGCAGTATTTT | CASSLQGNTDTQYF
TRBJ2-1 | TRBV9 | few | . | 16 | TGTGCCAGCAGCGTAGGAGTCAGGATCTCCTACAATGAGCAGTTCTTC | CASSVGVRISYNEQFF
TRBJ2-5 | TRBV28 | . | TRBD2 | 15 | TGTGCCAGCAGTTTAAGGGTAGCGGGAGAAGAGACCCAGTACTTC | CASSLRVAGEETQYF
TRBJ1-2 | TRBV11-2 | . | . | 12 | TGTGCCAGCAGCTTAGGCGGTGATGGCTACACCTTC | CASSLGGDGYTF
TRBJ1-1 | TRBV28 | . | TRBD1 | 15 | TGTGCCAGCAGCCCTTTGGGACAGGGCTTCACTGAAGCTTTCTTT | CASSPLGQGFTEAFF
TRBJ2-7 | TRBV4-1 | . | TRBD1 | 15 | TGCGCCAGCAGCCCTAGGACAGGGCCGACCTACGAGCAGTACTTC | CASSPRTGPTYEQYF
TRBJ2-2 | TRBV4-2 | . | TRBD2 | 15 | TGTGCCAGCAGCCAAGGGACTAGCGACACCGGGGAGCTGTTTTTT | CASSQGTSDTGELFF
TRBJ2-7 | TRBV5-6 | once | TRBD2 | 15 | TGTGCCAGCAGCTTGAAGTCGGGGAGGGCCTACGAGCAGTATTTC | CASSLKSGRAYEQYF
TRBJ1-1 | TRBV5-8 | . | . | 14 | TGTGCCAGCATCGAGGGCTCCATGAACACTGAAGCTTTCTTT | CASIEGSMNTEAFF
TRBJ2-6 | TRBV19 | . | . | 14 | TGTGCCAGTAGTACAGGCTCTGGGGCCAACGTCCTGACTTTC | CASSTGSGANVLTF
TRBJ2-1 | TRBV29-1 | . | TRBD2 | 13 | TGCAGCGTCCGGACTAGCTATGGCAATGAGCAGTTCTTC | CSVRTSYGNEQFF
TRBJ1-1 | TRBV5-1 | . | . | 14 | TGCGCCAGCAGCTTGGCGGAGGGCGGCGGTGAAGCTTTCTTT | CASSLAEGGGEAFF
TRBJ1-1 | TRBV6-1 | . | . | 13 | TGTGCCAGCAACCCACGGGTGAACACTGAAGCTTTCTTT | CASNPRVNTEAFF
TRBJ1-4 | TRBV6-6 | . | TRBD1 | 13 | TGTGCCCTACAAAAGGGACAGAGTGAAAAACTGTTTTTT | CALQKGQSEKLFF
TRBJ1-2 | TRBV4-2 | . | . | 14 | TGTGCCAGCAGCCAACCTGGGGCCGTAAGGGGCTACACCTTC | CASSQPGAVRGYTF
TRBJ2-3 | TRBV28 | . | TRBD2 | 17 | TGTGCCAGCAGTTTTTATCGTAGTGAGGCGGGAGTCTTTACGCAGTATTTT | CASSFYRSEAGVFTQYF
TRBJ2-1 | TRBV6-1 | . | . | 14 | TGTGTCAGCCGGACTTCTAGCTCCTACAATGAGCAGTTCTTC | CVSRTSSSYNEQFF
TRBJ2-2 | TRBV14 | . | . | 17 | TGTGCCAGCAGTCATCCCGAGACATCTATGAGCACCGGGGAGCTGTTTTTT | CASSHPETSMSTGELFF
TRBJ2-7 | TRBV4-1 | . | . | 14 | TGCGCCAGCAGCCCGACAGGCCCCTCGGGGGAGCAGTACTTC | CASSPTGPSGEQYF
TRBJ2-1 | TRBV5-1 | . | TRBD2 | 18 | TGCGCCAGCAGCCCTACGGGCAGTCCGGCGGGAGGGCGAGATGAGCAGTTCTTC | CASSPTGSPAGGRDEQFF
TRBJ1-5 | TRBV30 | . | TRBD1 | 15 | TGTGCCTGGAGTGCGGACAGGGGGTTCAATCAGCCCCAGCATTTT | CAWSADRGFNQPQHF
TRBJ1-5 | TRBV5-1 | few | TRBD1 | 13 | TGCGCCAGCAGCCTCGGACAGGGGAGAGCCCAGCATTTT | CASSLGQGRAQHF
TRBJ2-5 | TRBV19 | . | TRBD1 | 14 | TGTGCCAGTAACCAGGGGGCGTCCCAAGAGACCCAGTACTTC | CASNQGASQETQYF
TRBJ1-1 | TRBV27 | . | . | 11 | TGTGCCCAAAAGGAGGACAGAGGAGCTTTCTTT | CAQKEDRGAFF
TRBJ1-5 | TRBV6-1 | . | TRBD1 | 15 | TGTGCCAGCAGTGAAACCGGGACAGGGAGTCAGCCCCAGCATTTT | CASSETGTGSQPQHF
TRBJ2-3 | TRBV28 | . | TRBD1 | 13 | TGTGCCAGCCGGTACAGGGGGACAGATACGCAGTATTTT | CASRYRGTDTQYF
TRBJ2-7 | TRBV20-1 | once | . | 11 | TGCAGTGCTAGTCAGTCCTACGAGCAGTACTTC | CSASQSYEQYF
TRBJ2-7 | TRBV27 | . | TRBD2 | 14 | TGTGCCAGCAGTTTGGGGACTAACCTCTACGAGCAGTACTTC | CASSLGTNLYEQYF
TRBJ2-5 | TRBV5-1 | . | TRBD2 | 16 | TGCGCCAGCAGCTCTAGGACTAGCGGGAGTGCAGAGACCCAGTACTTC | CASSSRTSGSAETQYF
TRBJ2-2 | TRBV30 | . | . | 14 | TGTGCCTGGACCCGGCAGGAGGTCACCGGGGAGCTGTTTTTT | CAWTRQEVTGELFF
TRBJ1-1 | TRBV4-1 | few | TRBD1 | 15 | TGCGCCAGCACCAGGGGGACAGGGGTGAACACTGAAGCTTTCTTT | CASTRGTGVNTEAFF
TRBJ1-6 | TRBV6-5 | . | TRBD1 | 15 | TGTGCCAGCAGTTCAACAGGGGGGGAAAATTCACCCCTCCACTTT | CASSSTGGENSPLHF
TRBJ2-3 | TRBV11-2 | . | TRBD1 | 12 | TGTGCCAGCACCCGTACAGGGGGTACGCAGTATTTT | CASTRTGGTQYF
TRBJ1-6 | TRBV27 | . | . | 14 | TGTGCCAGCATGTGGGGGGTCCATAATTCACCCCTCCACTTT | CASMWGVHNSPLHF
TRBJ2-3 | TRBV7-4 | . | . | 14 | TGTGCCAGCAGCTCCCCAAAAAAAACAGATACGCAGTATTTT | CASSSPKKTDTQYF
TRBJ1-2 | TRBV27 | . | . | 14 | TGTGCCAGCGCATTTCGCGGGGGGTCCGGGGGCTACACCTTC | CASAFRGGSGGYTF
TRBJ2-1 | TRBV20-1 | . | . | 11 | TGCAGTGCTAGAACCAGCGATGAGCAGTTCTTC | CSARTSDEQFF
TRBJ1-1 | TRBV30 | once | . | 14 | TGTGCCTGGAGTGTACGCAGGGCGAGCGCTGAAGCTTTCTTT | CAWSVRRASAEAFF
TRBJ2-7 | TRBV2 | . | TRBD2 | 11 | TGTGCCAGCGGACTAGCCTACGAGCAGTACTTC | CASGLAYEQYF
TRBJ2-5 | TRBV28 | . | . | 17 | TGTGCCAGCAGCACTTCGGCGGTAGTTTTGTACCAAGAGACCCAGTACTTC | CASSTSAVVLYQETQYF
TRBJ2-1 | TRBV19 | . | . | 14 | TGTGCAAGTTCAACAGGGTACTCCTACAATGAGCAGTTCTTC | CASSTGYSYNEQFF
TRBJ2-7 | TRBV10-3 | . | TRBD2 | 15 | TGTGCCATCAGACCCGGGACTAGCGGGAACTACGAGCAGTACTTC | CAIRPGTSGNYEQYF
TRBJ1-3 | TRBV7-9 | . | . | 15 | TGTGCCAGCAGCTTAGGAGGCAGGGCTGGAAACACCATATATTTT | CASSLGGRAGNTIYF
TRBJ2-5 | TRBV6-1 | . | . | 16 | TGTGCCAGCAGTGACTTACGTGGGGGAGGAGGAGAGACCCAGTACTTC | CASSDLRGGGGETQYF
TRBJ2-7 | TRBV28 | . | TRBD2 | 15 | TGTGCCAGCAGTCCTCCCCGAGCGGGGGCCTACGAGCAGTACTTC | CASSPPRAGAYEQYF
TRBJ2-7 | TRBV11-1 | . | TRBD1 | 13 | TGTGCCAGCAGGCCGGGACAGGGCTACGAGCAGTACTTC | CASRPGQGYEQYF
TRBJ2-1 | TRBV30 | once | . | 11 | TGTGCCTGGAGTCAGGGGAATGAGCAGTTCTTC | CAWSQGNEQFF
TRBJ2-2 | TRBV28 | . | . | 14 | TGTGCCAGCAATTCGGGACAACACACCGGGGAGCTGTTTTTT | CASNSGQHTGELFF
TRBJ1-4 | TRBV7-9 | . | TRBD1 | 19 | TGTGCCAGCACCCACCTTCCTATCAGGGGGCGAGCAACTAATGAAAAACTGTTTTTT | CASTHLPIRGRATNEKLFF
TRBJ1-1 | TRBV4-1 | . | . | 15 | TGCGCCAGCAGCTCTGCAAGCCTCATGAACACTGAAGCTTTCTTT | CASSSASLMNTEAFF
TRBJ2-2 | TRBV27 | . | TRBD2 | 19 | TGTGCCAGCAGTTTACGGGGGACTAGCGGGAGTAGTGGCACCGGGGAGCTGTTTTTT | CASSLRGTSGSSGTGELFF
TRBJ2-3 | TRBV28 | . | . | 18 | TGTGCCAGCAGTTTAGGCCGTGGGAAGACAGCTAGCACAGATACGCAGTATTTT | CASSLGRGKTASTDTQYF